Listed below are T cell receptor beta chains from one sample, sequenced in a study of HIV-infected children after antiretroviral therapy interruption. Each CDR3 protein is one row after TCRdb ran MiXCR on the 3' RACE reads. Of some 90,000 distinct CDR3 sequences listed, about 6.9% are singletons. The input for sequencing was CD45RA+ CD4+ T cells from PBMCs, pooled from several time points, taken from a donor given antiretroviral therapy, either interrupted or continuous. These receptors all come from a pool of human donors with HIV. Each CDR3 is given with its conserved first and last residue. D genes are given only for firm matches. Expanded clones are given a class, and other clones once, few, many or no size at all.

clone_size d_call j_call v_call cdr3_nt cdr3_aa
many TRBD1 TRBJ2-7 TRBV6-1 TGTGCCAGCAGTGAACGGGACAGGGTAGACGAGCAGTACTTC CASSERDRVDEQYF
many . TRBJ2-1 TRBV4-3 TGCGCCAGCAGCCCCGGGACTTCCTACAATGAGCAGTTCTTC CASSPGTSYNEQFF
many . TRBJ2-5 TRBV12-3/TRBV12-4 TGTGCCAGCAACCACCAGTATGGTTTCCAAGAGACCCAGTACTTC CASNHQYGFQETQYF
many . TRBJ2-6 TRBV28 TGTGCCAGCAGTTTAAGGAGGGTACCCTTTTCTGGGGCCAACGTCCTGACTTTC CASSLRRVPFSGANVLTF
many . TRBJ2-2 TRBV6-1 TGTGCCAGCAATCCCGGGACGAACACCGGGGAGCTGTTTTTT CASNPGTNTGELFF
many TRBD2 TRBJ2-5 TRBV6-7 TGTGCCAGCAGTTCCCCGGGGGGGCTGGAGACCCAGTACTTC CASSSPGGLETQYF
few . TRBJ2-2 TRBV3-1 TGTGCCAGCAGCCAAGGCAGGGGACCCACCGGGGAGCTGTTTTTT CASSQGRGPTGELFF
many TRBD2 TRBJ2-1 TRBV10-3 TGTGCCATCAGTGAGGATAGCGGGATATTTGAGCAGTTCTTC CAISEDSGIFEQFF
many TRBD1 TRBJ2-3 TRBV12-3/TRBV12-4 TGTGCCAGCAGTCGCGGACAGGTAACAGATACGCAGTATTTT CASSRGQVTDTQYF
many . TRBJ2-5 TRBV7-9 TGTGCCAGCAGCTATCGGAGTACGGAGACCCAGTACTTC CASSYRSTETQYF
few . TRBJ2-1 TRBV4-2 TGTGCCAGCAGCCACTTTCAGGGGTCCTACAATGAGCAGTTCTTC CASSHFQGSYNEQFF
many . TRBJ1-1 TRBV30 TGTGCCTGGCTGGGACAATTGAACACTGAAGCTTTCTTT CAWLGQLNTEAFF
. . TRBJ2-3 TRBV6-1 TGTGCCGCTCGGTACCCCGGGACTTTCACAGATACGCAGTATTTT CAARYPGTFTDTQYF
. TRBD2 TRBJ2-2 TRBV9 TGTGCCAGCAGCATAGGACTAGCCGGGCCGGGCACCGGGGAGCTGTTTTTT CASSIGLAGPGTGELFF
many . TRBJ2-3 TRBV12-3/TRBV12-4 TGTGCCAGCACTAGTACTGATACGCAGTATTTT CASTSTDTQYF
many TRBD1 TRBJ1-2 TRBV5-6 TGTGCCAGCAGCCGCAGGGACAGGGGTAATGGCTACACCTTC CASSRRDRGNGYTF
many . TRBJ2-7 TRBV12-3/TRBV12-4 TGTGCCAGCAAGAGACGCTCCTACGAGCAGTACTTC CASKRRSYEQYF
many TRBD2 TRBJ2-3 TRBV7-8 TGTGCCAGCAGCCGGAGGGCGGGGGGGACAGATACGCAGTATTTT CASSRRAGGTDTQYF
many . TRBJ2-3 TRBV20-1 TGCAGTGCCAAAGATGGAGGGCCTCCTACGCAGTATTTT CSAKDGGPPTQYF
many TRBD2 TRBJ2-1 TRBV15 TGTGCCACCAGCAGCCTACGCGGACTAGCGAATGAGCAGTTCTTC CATSSLRGLANEQFF
many . TRBJ2-1 TRBV5-6 TGTGCCAGCAGCTTGGTTCGGCAGGACAATGAGCAGTTCTTC CASSLVRQDNEQFF
once . TRBJ2-1 TRBV5-1 TGCGCCAGCAGCCTCCTTAGGGAGGAGCAGTTCTTC CASSLLREEQFF
many . TRBJ2-2 TRBV5-4 TGTGCCAGCAGCCGGGGCGGGGAGCTGTTTTTT CASSRGGELFF
medium-sized . TRBJ1-2 TRBV6-5 TGTGCCAGCAGCCGCCAAGGTGGGGGTGGCTACACCTTC CASSRQGGGGYTF
many TRBD1 TRBJ2-3 TRBV9 TGTGCCAGCAGCGTAGCCGAGGGGGCCCGCCCAGATACGCAGTATTTT CASSVAEGARPDTQYF
. . TRBJ2-1 TRBV21-1 TGTGCCAGCAGCAAAAACAATGAGCAGTTCTTC CASSKNNEQFF
many TRBD2 TRBJ2-3 TRBV10-3 TGTGCCATTCGAACCGCCGGGACTAGCCACGCTGGAGGAGATACGCAGTATTTT CAIRTAGTSHAGGDTQYF
. TRBD1 TRBJ2-7 TRBV5-1 TGCGCCAGCAGCCGAGAACAGGGGGCCGCCGCTATGGGGGAGCAGTACTTC CASSREQGAAAMGEQYF
many . TRBJ1-1 TRBV7-9 TGTGCCAGCAGCTTAGTTGTGTCCGCTCGGAACACTGAAGCTTTCTTT CASSLVVSARNTEAFF
many TRBD2 TRBJ2-2 TRBV5-1 TGCGCCAGCAGCTCATGGACTAGCGGGATTGGGAGCACCGGGGAGCTGTTTTTT CASSSWTSGIGSTGELFF
many . TRBJ1-6 TRBV12-3/TRBV12-4 TGTGCCAGCAGAACTGATAATTCACCCCTCCACTTT CASRTDNSPLHF
many TRBD1 TRBJ1-2 TRBV30 TGTGCCTGGAGTGTAGGACAGGCGAGCGTCGATGGCTACACCTTC CAWSVGQASVDGYTF
. TRBD2 TRBJ2-5 TRBV11-1 TGTGCCAGCAGCTTGGGTCAGCGGGGAGGTGAGACCCAGTACTTC CASSLGQRGGETQYF
. TRBD1 TRBJ2-7 TRBV18 TGTGCCAGCTCACCACCGAAAGGGGGCCACTACGAGCAGTACTTC CASSPPKGGHYEQYF
many . TRBJ2-5 TRBV5-1 TGCGCCAGCAGCTTGTGGTCCCAAGAGACCCAGTACTTC CASSLWSQETQYF